The clone carrying this T cell receptor beta chain was observed at least ten times. CDR3 length: 12 residues. Germline CDR1 reads SNHLY; CDR2 reads FYNNEI. The ends were cut back, 6 bases at V and 0 bases at J, with 6 bases in the middle. A first 10-cycle multiplex round used 32 V-gene and 13 J-gene primers on TCR beta CDR3. Each CDR3 protein is one row after TCRdb ran MiXCR on the multiplex PCR reads. The profile shows 9,000 to 10,000 distinct CDR3 sequences, roughly a third of them singletons. This sample was taken from a study of immune heterogeneity within non-small cell lung tumors. Template came from bulk tumor genomic DNA, at around 630 ng per sample. Collection of several biopsies per primary tumor, spaced far apart, took place during surgery. Each patient presented with untreated, newly diagnosed non-small cell lung cancer and received curative surgery.

The material sequenced was lung tumor tissue. The V and J genes are TRBV2 and TRBJ2-7, with D perhaps assigned TRBD1 or TRBD2 (5 bases each). This receptor was taken from a man between 60 and 75 years old with non-small cell lung cancer. The CDR3 loop is CASRGVSYEQYF. The CDR3 nucleotides are TGTGCCAGCAGGGGGGTCTCCTACGAGCAGTACTTC. Variable domain in full (rest from reference TRBV2 and TRBJ2-7): EPEVTQTPSHQVTQMGQEVILRCVPISNHLYFYWYRQILGQKVEFLVSFYNNEISEKSEIFDDQFSVERPDGSNFTLKIRSTKLEDSAMYFCASRGVSYEQYFGPGTRLTVT.